This T cell receptor beta chain was sequenced in a study of early T cells in non-severe SARS-CoV-2 infection. Across the study: Sequencing used unsorted whole-blood bulk RNA, so chains lack pairing. Study-level results: The VDJdb matching leaned toward anti-spike CD8 responses and overlooked private and CD4 specificities.

Remarks on this clonotype: No antigen is known for it.

The library protocol tagged individual cDNA molecules with unique molecular identifiers. TCRdb analysed the 5' RACE reads with MiXCR anew, one entry per CDR3 protein. The sample includes around 67,000 distinct CDR3 sequences, around 13% seen only once; the top ten take 1.3%. The sequencing input was whole blood. The sequence came from an adult who was a healthcare worker with PCR-confirmed SARS-CoV-2 infection or an uninfected control (not recorded which).

The CDR3 here is CAISGSSADTQYF. CDR3 DNA sequence: TGTGCCATCAGCGGGAGTAGCGCAGATACGCAGTATTTT. V usage is TRBV10-3 and J usage is TRBJ2-3; perhaps TRBD2 as D (6 bases). The V gene lost 6 bases and the J gene lost 4 bases, with 11 bases spanning the gap. Germline V gene data show CDR1 as ENHRY and CDR2 as SYGVKD. This CDR3 has 13 residues.